Listed below are T cell receptor beta chains from one sample, sequenced in a study of blood T cell repertoires in COVID-19. Measured with immunoSEQ multiplex PCR; TCRdb has only the in-frame clones, and not every one. The data show some 520,000 clones, 80% to 90% seen once. Sequenced sample: peripheral blood. The receptors originated from a man aged 18-30 years with COVID-19, enrolled during active disease. Each CDR3 is given without its conserved first and last residue. Fields, in order: V gene, J gene, CDR3 protein.

TRBV12-3/TRBV12-4	TRBJ1-5	ASSLVSQPQH
TRBV19	TRBJ1-1	ASSRTGHTEAF
TRBV2	TRBJ2-4	ASSGGGSPSSKNIQY
TRBV15	TRBJ1-2	ATSRGTGMGYT
TRBV2	TRBJ2-7	ANKRASDEQY
TRBV6-4	TRBJ2-2	ASSAIAGNTGELF
TRBV7-9	TRBJ2-5	ASSLGRTSGEETQY
TRBV7-8	TRBJ1-1	ASSLSPGPNTEAF
TRBV5-1	TRBJ1-5	ASSLSGAGNQPQH
TRBV6-5	TRBJ1-1	ASSYFQGSGTEAF
TRBV19	TRBJ2-1	ASKTSGSSGDEQF
TRBV7-3	TRBJ2-3	ASSSGTGTDTQY
TRBV4-1	TRBJ2-1	ASSLGTPGYNEQF
TRBV19	TRBJ1-6	ASSILESSYNSPLH
TRBV5-5	TRBJ2-6	ASSLEVFRGRKGGANVLT
TRBV4-1	TRBJ1-1	ASSQESGGIPEAF
TRBV5-6	TRBJ2-5	ASSATGLGETQY
TRBV2	TRBJ2-3	ASSPDRVRPDTQY
TRBV12-5	TRBJ1-3	ASGLVLGQLSLENTIY
TRBV6-5	TRBJ2-1	ASKSYNEQF
TRBV20-1	TRBJ1-1	SASPSTEAF
TRBV14	TRBJ2-7	ASSWGQGSSYEQY
TRBV30	TRBJ2-3	AWSPRGADTQY
TRBV11-2	TRBJ2-4	ASSHGAKNIQY
TRBV5-1	TRBJ2-7	ASSLQGTDPDEQY
TRBV29-1	TRBJ2-7	SVVRDYPYEQY
TRBV30	TRBJ2-5	AWSSGSGIQETQY
TRBV5-1	TRBJ2-7	ASSPRFQDRVYEQY
TRBV18	TRBJ2-5	ASSQGSVETQY
TRBV7-8	TRBJ1-5	ASSPSGNQPQH
TRBV9	TRBJ2-1	ASSPTTSSYNEQF
TRBV7-6	TRBJ2-2	ASSLEGRDGELF
TRBV14	TRBJ1-2	ASSRGQGSLYGYT
TRBV4-1	TRBJ1-6	ASSQSTGNVNSPLH
TRBV30	TRBJ1-1	AWGVRGSTEAF